This TCR beta chain was sequenced in a study of neoadjuvant anti-PD-1 for oral cavity cancer. Looking at the study overall: Before surgery, most patients got three to four biweekly 3 mg/kg nivolumab doses.

Profiled with immunoSEQ multiplex PCR; TCRdb holds only in-frame clones, not every one. Of 7,500 to 8,000 clones listed, around 63% are singletons. Germline V CDR1 and CDR2: LGHNA, YSLEER. Trimming took 0 bases from V and 7 from J, leaving 8 bases between them. The CDR3 spans 13 residues. Time point of the sample: after neoadjuvant nivolumab, at surgical resection. Stage II-IVA oral cavity squamous cell carcinoma was new and untreated by systemic or radiation therapy. The gene calls are TRBV4-3 and TRBJ2-3, with D unclear. The origin of this receptor is a person between 35 and 79 years old with oral cavity squamous cell carcinoma. Sample: PBMCs, taken after nivolumab (anti-PD-1) treatment. In DNA form, the CDR3 reads TGCGCCAGCAGCCAAGAGGGCGGACATACGCAGTATTTT. It specifies CASSQEGGHTQYF.